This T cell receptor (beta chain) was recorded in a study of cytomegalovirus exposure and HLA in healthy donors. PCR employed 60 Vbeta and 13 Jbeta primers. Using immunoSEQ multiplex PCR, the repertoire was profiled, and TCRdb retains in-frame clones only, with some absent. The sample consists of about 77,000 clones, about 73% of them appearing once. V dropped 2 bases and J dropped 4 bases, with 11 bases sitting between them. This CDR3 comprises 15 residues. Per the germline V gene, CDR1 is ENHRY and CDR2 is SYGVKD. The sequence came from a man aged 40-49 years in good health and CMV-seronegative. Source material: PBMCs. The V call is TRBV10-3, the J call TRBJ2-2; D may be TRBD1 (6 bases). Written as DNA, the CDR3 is TGTGCCATCAGTGAGGGGTGGGGGCGCACCGGGGAGCTGTTTTTT. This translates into CAISEGWGRTGELFF.